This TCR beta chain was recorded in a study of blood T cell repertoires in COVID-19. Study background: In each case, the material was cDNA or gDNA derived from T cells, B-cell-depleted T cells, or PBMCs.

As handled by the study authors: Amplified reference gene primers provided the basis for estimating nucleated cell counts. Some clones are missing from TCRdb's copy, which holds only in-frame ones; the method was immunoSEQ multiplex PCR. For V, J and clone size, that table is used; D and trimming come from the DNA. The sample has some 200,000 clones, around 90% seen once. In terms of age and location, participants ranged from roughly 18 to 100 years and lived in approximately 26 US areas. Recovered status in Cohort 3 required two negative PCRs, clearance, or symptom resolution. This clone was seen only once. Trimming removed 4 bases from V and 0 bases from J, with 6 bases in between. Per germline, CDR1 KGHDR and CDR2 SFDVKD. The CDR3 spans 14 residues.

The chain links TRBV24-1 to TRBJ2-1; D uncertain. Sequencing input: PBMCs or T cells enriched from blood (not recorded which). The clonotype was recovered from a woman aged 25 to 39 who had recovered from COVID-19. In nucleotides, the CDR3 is TGTGCCACCAGTGACACTCACTCCTACAATGAGCAGTTCTTC. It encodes CATSDTHSYNEQFF.